These 32 T cell receptor beta chains came from one sample sequenced in a study of OX40 agonist ivuxolimab in advanced cancers. Clones were read by immunoSEQ multiplex PCR, and TCRdb kept only the in-frame ones, dropping some. This table has roughly 58,000 clones, under 85% appearing once. Specimen: CD4+ or CD8+ T cells sorted from blood, collected in a trial of the OX40 agonist ivuxolimab. All receptors come from an adult with an advanced solid tumor such as melanoma, head and neck, liver or kidney cancer.

V usage is TRBV7-8 and J usage is TRBJ2-7; D perhaps matches TRBD2 (5 bases). There are 15 residues in the CDR3. V was clipped by 3 bases and J by 2 bases, with 14 bases between them. Germline CDR1 reads SGHVS; CDR2 reads FQNEAQ. The CDR3 DNA is TGTGCCAGCAGCTTGAGAGGGATGGGGACCTACGAGCAGTACTTC. Its translation: CASSLRGMGTYEQYF.

The chain recombines TRBV12-2 with TRBJ2-5. TRBV12-2 is listed as a pseudogene. The CDR3 has 13 residues. The CDR3 DNA sequence: TGTGCAAGTCGCTTAGCTCGGCTACAACTTCGGTACTTC. This codes for CASRLARLQLRYF.

The rearrangement uses TRBV10-3 and TRBJ2-3, with 9 bases that match TRBD2. Germline V gives CDR1 ENHRY, CDR2 SYGVKD. J gave up 0 bases and V 6 bases, and 1 base lay outside the gene matches. This CDR3 spans 14 amino acids. The CDR3 loop reads CAISGLASTDTQYF. CDR3 nucleotide sequence: TGTGCCATCAGCGGACTAGCGAGCACAGATACGCAGTATTTT.

In this sample, this clone turned up once. Sequence at one end of the junction differs from germline and may be a read error. This chain connects TRBV9 to TRBJ2-3, with D hard to call. Per the germline V gene, CDR1 is SGDLS and CDR2 is YYNGEE. The CDR3 is 13 residues long. DNA of the CDR3: TGTGCCAGCAGCGTAGGGAGCACAAATACGCAGTATTTT. Translating it yields CASSVGSTNTQYF.

The chain uses TRBV5-4 and TRBJ2-3, with 10 bases that match TRBD1. The CDR3 covers 16 residues. Unmatched junction bases numbered 8, after V lost 4 bases and J lost 3 bases. The germline V gene encodes CDR1 SGHNT and CDR2 YYREEE (reference sequence). In nucleotides, the CDR3 is TGTGCCAGCAGCCAGAGACAGGGGGCGGTTACAGATACGCAGTATTTT. It translates to CASSQRQGAVTDTQYF. The variable domain in full, with the rest retrieved from reference TRBV5-4 and TRBJ2-3, is ETGVTQSPTHLIKTRGQQVTLRCSSQSGHNTVSWYQQALGQGPQFIFQYYREEENGRGNFPPRFSGLQFPNYSSELNVNALELDDSALYLCASSQRQGAVTDTQYFGPGTRLTVL.

The V and J genes are TRBV6-4 and TRBJ2-1, with D possibly matching TRBD2 (6 bases). Per germline, CDR1 MRHNA and CDR2 SNTAGT. Trimming pared 10 bases from V and 4 bases from J, leaving 17 bases between. This CDR3 has 14 amino acids. The CDR3 DNA is TGTGCCACCGACGTCTCTGCGGGATACAATGAGCAGTTCTTC. Amino acids: CATDVSAGYNEQFF.

The chain links TRBV2 to TRBJ2-5; TRBD2 is a possible D gene (5 bases). The CDR3 covers 14 residues. Trimming took 7 bases from V and 4 from J, leaving 16 bases between them. Germline CDR1 and CDR2: SNHLY and FYNNEI. The CDR3 DNA is TGTGCCAGCACCTCGTCCAGGACTCGAGAGACCCAGTACTTC. Translation: CASTSSRTRETQYF. The complete variable domain, with remaining parts taken from reference TRBV2 and TRBJ2-5, reads EPEVTQTPSHQVTQMGQEVILRCVPISNHLYFYWYRQILGQKVEFLVSFYNNEISEKSEIFDDQFSVERPDGSNFTLKIRSTKLEDSAMYFCASTSSRTRETQYFGPGTRLLVL.

The V and J genes are TRBV2 and TRBJ2-2; D gene uncertain. V lost 4 bases and J lost 6, with 12 bases in between. The CDR3 has 14 residues. In germline, CDR1 is SNHLY, CDR2 FYNNEI. The CDR3 DNA reads as TGTGCCAGCAGTGCCCCTCGTGAGGCCGGGGAGCTGTTTTTT. It specifies CASSAPREAGELFF.

This sequence joins TRBV5-6 and TRBJ1-1, with 9 bases identical to TRBD1. Trimming took 4 bases from V and 2 from J; bases not matched to a gene: 6. This CDR3 contains 15 residues. Germline V gene data show CDR1 as SGHDT and CDR2 as YYEEEE. As DNA, the CDR3 is TGTGCCAGCAGCGGATTACAGGGGGCAAACACTGAAGCTTTCTTT. Protein: CASSGLQGANTEAFF.

This clone was observed a few times. The chain uses TRBV4-1 and TRBJ2-3; TRBD2 agrees at 14 bases. V shed 1 base and J 3 bases; nucleotides not matched to a gene: 9. Germline V gene sequence: CDR1 MGHRA, CDR2 YSYEKL. The CDR3 totals 19 residues. DNA of the CDR3: TGCGCCAGCAGCCAAGCCCACATGGGACTAGCGGGGGCGACAGATACGCAGTATTTT. This sequence encodes CASSQAHMGLAGATDTQYF.

DNA for the CDR3: TGTGCCAGCAGCCGAGGGACAGGCCATAATGAAAAACTGTTTTTT. Its translation: CASSRGTGHNEKLFF. This chain uses TRBV6-5 with TRBJ1-4; 8 nucleotides match TRBD1. The trim removed 6 bases at V and 4 bases at J, leaving 7 bases unmatched. Germline CDR1 reads MNHEY; CDR2 reads SVGAGI. The CDR3 totals 15 residues.

The chain recombines TRBV5-1 with TRBJ1-1; 7 bases line up with TRBD1. Germline V lookup: CDR1 SGHRS, CDR2 YFSETQ. The CDR3 is 13 residues long. V lost 9 bases to trimming and J lost 5 bases; unmatched junction nucleotides: 10. The DNA of the CDR3 is TGCGCCACCACCGGGACAGTGGGAACTGAAGCTTTCTTT. Translating gives CATTGTVGTEAFF.

This clone was recorded a few times. The CDR3 region is CASSSGQGVWNQPQHF. DNA for the CDR3: TGTGCCAGCAGTTCGGGACAGGGGGTTTGGAATCAGCCCCAGCATTTT. The V and J genes are TRBV6-6 and TRBJ1-5; 11 nucleotides match TRBD1. Per germline, CDR1 MNHNY and CDR2 SVGAGI (reference sequence). This CDR3 has 16 amino acids. The V and J ends lost 4 bases and 4 bases, in that order; junction bases with no gene match: 6.

V gene TRBV18 combines with J gene TRBJ1-1; D ambiguous. This CDR3 has 12 amino acids. Trimming removed 3 bases from V and 3 bases from J, with 5 bases in between. The germline gives CDR1 KGHSH, CDR2 LQKENI. The CDR3 here is CASSPVHTEAFF. The CDR3 bases are TGTGCCAGCTCACCCGTGCACACTGAAGCTTTCTTT.

The chain employs TRBV10-1 and TRBJ2-3, with D perhaps TRBD2 (6 bases). Trimming removed 0 bases from V and 2 bases from J, with 9 bases in between. The germline V gene has CDR1 WNHNN and CDR2 SYGVQD (reference sequence). There are 15 residues in the CDR3. CDR3 protein: CASSESAGNTDTQYF. CDR3 DNA: TGCGCCAGCAGTGAGTCGGCGGGGAACACAGATACGCAGTATTTT.

This rearrangement joins TRBV5-5 to TRBJ2-1; D call uncertain. V gave up 4 bases and J gave up 2 bases, with 16 bases separating them. The length of the CDR3 is 16 residues. The germline V gene has CDR1 SGHKS and CDR2 YYEKEE (reference sequence). CDR3 sequence reads: CASSPILVRTYNEQFF. CDR3 bases: TGTGCCAGCAGCCCAATCCTGGTACGAACCTACAATGAGCAGTTCTTC. The full variable domain, completed using reference TRBV5-5 and TRBJ2-1, is DAGVTQSPTHLIKTRGQQVTLRCSPISGHKSVSWYQQVLGQGPQFIFQYYEKEERGRGNFPDRFSARQFPNYSSELNVNALLLGDSALYLCASSPILVRTYNEQFFGPGTRLTVL.

This chain connects TRBV27 to TRBJ1-1; no reliable D call. Germline V gives CDR1 MNHEY, CDR2 SMNVEV (reference sequence). The CDR3 has 13 amino acids. V dropped 6 bases and J dropped 1 base, with 9 bases sitting between them. Here the CDR3 reads CASSYDWNTEAFF. The CDR3 nucleotides are TGTGCCAGCAGCTATGATTGGAACACTGAAGCTTTCTTT.

This clone occurred a few times. The V and J genes are TRBV9 and TRBJ2-1, with TRBD2 matching over 11 bases. The CDR3 covers 15 residues. V lost 2 bases and J lost 8; bases outside the gene matches: 6. Germline values: CDR1 SGDLS, CDR2 YYNGEE. The CDR3 DNA reads TGTGCCAGCAGCGTTCTAGCGGGAGGTACCGATGAGCAGTTCTTC. Residues: CASSVLAGGTDEQFF.

J is TRBJ2-1 and V is TRBV6-1, with 12 positions matching TRBD2. CDR1 and CDR2 from the germline V gene are MNHNS and SASEGT. The J segment lost 10 bases and the V segment lost 2 bases, leaving 15 bases of the junction unmatched. The CDR3 is 18 amino acids. Here the CDR3 DNA reads TGTGCCAGCAGTGAACATGGCGGGCTAGCGGGGGGGCCTGGAGAGCAGTTCTTC. Its protein product is CASSEHGGLAGGPGEQFF.

The chain combines TRBV27 with TRBJ2-7; the D is unclear. CDR1 and CDR2 from the germline V gene are MNHEY and SMNVEV (reference sequence). The germline V and J ends were trimmed by 8 bases and 2 bases, with 22 bases remaining between them. The CDR3 is 16 amino acids. CDR3 sequence reads: CASFPGRSFRPYEQYF. The DNA for the CDR3 is TGTGCCAGCTTCCCCGGCAGGAGTTTCCGACCCTACGAGCAGTACTTC.

The V call is TRBV15, the J call TRBJ2-5; D may be TRBD1 or TRBD2 (6 bases each). The V end lost 0 bases, the J end lost 2 bases, and 10 bases lay between the germline ends. The CDR3 loop spans 15 amino acids. Germline V gene lookup returns CDR1 LNHNV and CDR2 YYDKDF (reference sequence). Here the CDR3 DNA reads TGTGCCACCAGCAGAGATAGGGGGGAGCAAGAGACCCAGTACTTC. It translates to CATSRDRGEQETQYF.

The chain is built from TRBV19 and TRBJ1-2; D unclear. V was cut by 5 bases and J by 0 bases, with 10 bases left in between. This CDR3 is built from 14 residues. CDR1 is LNHDA, CDR2 SQIVND, per germline (reference sequence). CDR3 residues: CASSLLRANYGYTF. CDR3 sequence (DNA): TGTGCCAGTAGTCTCCTTAGAGCTAACTATGGCTACACCTTC. The full variable domain, with the rest looked up from reference TRBV19 and TRBJ1-2, is DGGITQSPKYLFRKEGQNVTLSCEQNLNHDAMYWYRQDPGQGLRLIYYSQIVNDFQKGDIAEGYSVSREKKESFPLTVTSAQKNPTAFYLCASSLLRANYGYTFGSGTRLTVV.

This clone was recorded many times. The chain recombines TRBV10-2 with TRBJ1-1; D is uncertain. The CDR3 covers 11 residues. Per germline, CDR1 WSHSY and CDR2 SAAADI. V was cut by 2 bases and J by 5 bases, with 3 bases left in between. Written as DNA, the CDR3 is TGCGCCAGCAGTGAGCTAACTGAAGCTTTCTTT. It specifies CASSELTEAFF.

This clone showed up just once. The J gene is TRBJ1-5, the V gene TRBV21-1. TRBV21-1 is assigned pseudogene status. This CDR3 spans 14 amino acids. The CDR3 sequence: CASSRRGGGQPQHF. DNA for the CDR3: TGTGCCAGCAGCAGACGGGGCGGGGGTCAGCCCCAGCATTTT.

The V call is TRBV4-2, the J call TRBJ2-7, with TRBD2 identical over 12 bases. The length of the CDR3 is 15 residues. CDR1 LGHNA and CDR2 YNFKEQ come from the germline V gene. After removal of 4 bases from V and 0 bases from J, the junction contained 1 base not matched to a gene. The CDR3 is CASSPTSGSSYEQYF. The DNA for the CDR3 is TGTGCCAGCAGCCCGACTAGCGGGAGCTCCTACGAGCAGTACTTC.

This chain connects TRBV2 to TRBJ2-3, with 7 bases aligning to TRBD2. Trimming took 8 bases from V and 1 from J; bases not matched to a gene: 9. CDR1 is SNHLY, CDR2 FYNNEI, per germline. CDR3 size: 15 residues. CDR3 amino acids: CASGDYRTRTDTQYF. As DNA, the CDR3 is TGTGCCAGCGGGGACTACCGGACACGCACAGATACGCAGTATTTT.

J is TRBJ2-2 and V is TRBV2; D might be TRBD1 or TRBD2, each matching 5 bases. Germline CDR1 is SNHLY and CDR2 is FYNNEI. This CDR3 is 15 amino acids long. V lost 6 bases and J lost 4, with 15 bases in between. The CDR3 protein is CASRGDGTATGELFF. CDR3 bases: TGTGCCAGCAGGGGAGATGGGACGGCCACCGGGGAGCTGTTTTTT.

The chain links TRBV5-8 to TRBJ1-3; D is possibly TRBD1 (5 bases). The germline gives CDR1 SGHTS, CDR2 YDEGEE. V was clipped by 0 bases and J by 4 bases, with 11 bases between them. The length of the CDR3 is 15 residues. CDR3 nucleotide sequence: TGTGCCAGCAGCTTGGAAGGGGCCCGAGGAAACACCATATATTTT. This codes for CASSLEGARGNTIYF.

This clone was observed once. The CDR3 loop is CASSLVSGAGSKNIQYF. CDR3 nucleotides: TGTGCCAGCAGCTTAGTCTCAGGGGCCGGTAGCAAAAACATTCAGTACTTC. The chain links TRBV11-2 to TRBJ2-4; maybe TRBD1 (6 bases). Deletions cut 1 base from V and 3 bases from J, with 16 bases between. Germline assignment: CDR1 SGHAT and CDR2 FQNNGV. This CDR3 contains 17 residues.

The V gene is TRBV5-1, the J gene TRBJ1-3; D ambiguous. Germline assignment: CDR1 SGHRS and CDR2 YFSETQ. The CDR3 has 16 amino acids. Between the trimmed V and J ends, which lost 0 bases and 2 bases, there was a span of 12 bases. In DNA, the CDR3 is TGCGCCAGCAGCTTGGCCGGAGTGGGAACTGGAAACACCATATATTTT. This encodes CASSLAGVGTGNTIYF.

The gene calls are TRBV27 and TRBJ1-6; D gene ambiguous. The CDR3 consists of 14 residues. Trimming left V 7 bases short and J 4 bases short, with 11 bases between. Germline loops: CDR1 MNHEY, CDR2 SMNVEV (reference sequence). The CDR3 DNA reads TGTGCCAGCACCTCCTACCCTTATAATTCACCCCTCCACTTT. Amino acids: CASTSYPYNSPLHF.

The chain employs TRBV19 and TRBJ1-2, with D possibly being TRBD1 (6 bases). The CDR3 contains 21 residues. Per the germline V gene, CDR1 is LNHDA and CDR2 is SQIVND (reference sequence). Trimming pared 3 bases from V and 5 bases from J, leaving 34 bases between. The CDR3 nucleotides are TGTGCCAGTAGTATCCTCCTCTTCCGGGGGCTCCCCGGCAGGCGGGCGTATGGCTACACCTTC. Its protein is CASSILLFRGLPGRRAYGYTF.